The TCR beta chain described here comes from a study of CD8 T cells in ankylosing spondylitis. Trimming pared 3 bases from V and 2 bases from J, leaving 9 bases between. The CDR3 is 13 residues long. Germline lookup yields CDR1 SQVTM and CDR2 ANQGSEA. In this sample, this clonotype turned up a few times. Its antigen is still unknown. Quantitative 5'-RACE with molecular barcodes was used to make the TCR beta libraries. MiXCR, run by TCRdb on the 5' RACE reads, gives a single entry per CDR3 protein. The table includes hundreds of thousands of distinct CDR3 sequences, roughly 25% detected once. General observations from the study: In peripheral blood, disease-linked CD8+ clones occurred at relatively low frequencies. Among TCR beta sequences, a motif of eight or nine highly homologous variants appeared characteristic of ankylosing spondylitis blood. According to the report, clones linked to the disease were significantly enriched in matched synovial fluid samples taken from ankylosing spondylitis patients. Existing reports had already noted some motif variants in reactive arthritis synovial fluid and blood.

Material: blood, either unsorted or a sorted T cell fraction (not recorded which). This TCR was sampled from a male donor with ankylosing spondylitis. V and J are TRBV29-1 and TRBJ2-3; D is perhaps TRBD1 (6 bases). This CDR3 reads CSVDRGNTDTQYF. In nucleotides, the CDR3 is TGCAGCGTTGACAGGGGAAACACAGATACGCAGTATTTT.